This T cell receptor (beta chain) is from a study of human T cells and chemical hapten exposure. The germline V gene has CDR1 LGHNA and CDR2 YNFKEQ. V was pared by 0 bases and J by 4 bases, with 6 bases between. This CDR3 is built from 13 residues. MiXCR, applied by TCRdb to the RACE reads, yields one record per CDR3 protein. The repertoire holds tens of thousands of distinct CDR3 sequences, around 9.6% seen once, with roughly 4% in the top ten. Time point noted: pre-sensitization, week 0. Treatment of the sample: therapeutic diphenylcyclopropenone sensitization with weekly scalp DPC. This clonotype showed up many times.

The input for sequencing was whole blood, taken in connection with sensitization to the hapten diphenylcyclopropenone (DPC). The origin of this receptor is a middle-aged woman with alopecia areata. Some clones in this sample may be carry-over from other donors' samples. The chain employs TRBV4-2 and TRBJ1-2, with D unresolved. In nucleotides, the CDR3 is TGTGCCAGCAGCCAAGACCCCTCCTATGGCTACACCTTC. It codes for CASSQDPSYGYTF.